The 24 T cell receptor beta chains below all came from one sample that was sequenced in a study of chemoradiotherapy in HPV16-positive cancers. Using immunoSEQ multiplex PCR, the repertoire was profiled, and TCRdb retains in-frame clones only, with some absent. Altogether about 1,600 clones are present, approximately 78% being singletons, with the ten largest covering approximately 5.7%. The sequencing used tumor tissue, collected from a patient who underwent chemoradiotherapy. These receptors were obtained from a human donor with HPV-associated anogenital cancer.

The DNA for the CDR3 is TGTGCCAGCAGTTTTACAACAGGGTCGGGGGACGGCTACACCTTC. Protein sequence: CASSFTTGSGDGYTF. The rearrangement uses TRBV6-5 and TRBJ1-2, with D perhaps TRBD1 (6 bases). Trimming pared 4 bases from V and 8 bases from J, leaving 20 bases between. There are 15 residues in the CDR3. CDR1 and CDR2 (germline): MNHEY, SVGAGI.

This clone was recorded a few times. This sequence joins TRBV11-2 and TRBJ2-7; D is perhaps TRBD1 or TRBD2 (5 bases each). The CDR3 runs 15 residues. Germline CDR1 SGHAT, CDR2 FQNNGV. Trimming left V 1 base short and J 2 bases short, with 12 bases between. CDR3 nucleotide sequence: TGTGCCAGCAGCTTAGTGGGGGTAAGGGCCTACGAGCAGTACTTC. Translating gives CASSLVGVRAYEQYF.

This clone was seen only a few times. The chain employs TRBV19 and TRBJ1-5; TRBD1 might be the D (5 bases). The germline CDR1 and CDR2 sequences are LNHDA and SQIVND (reference sequence). The CDR3 runs 15 residues. The ends were cut back, 4 bases at V and 4 bases at J, with 14 bases in the middle. In nucleotides, the CDR3 is TGTGCCAGTAGTAATCCGGGACCGCTTAATCAGCCCCAGCATTTT. Amino acids: CASSNPGPLNQPQHF.

This clone appeared a single time. V usage is TRBV5-6 and J usage is TRBJ2-6; D remains unclear. The CDR3 length is 19 residues. Germline-derived CDR1 and CDR2 are SGHDT and YYEEEE. With 1 base removed from V and 0 bases from J, the gap between germline ends came to 17 bases. The CDR3 protein is CASSLYFNSRFSGANVLTF. In nucleotides, the CDR3 is TGTGCCAGCAGCTTGTATTTTAACAGCCGATTCTCTGGGGCCAACGTCCTGACTTTC.

The V and J genes are TRBV19 and TRBJ2-2; 9 bases agree with TRBD2. The CDR3 is 16 amino acids. Germline values: CDR1 LNHDA, CDR2 SQIVND (reference sequence). V trimming: 6 bases; J trimming: 3 bases; junction bases outside the gene matches: 8. Written as DNA, the CDR3 is TGTGCCAGTAGCCCCCGAGCGGGGGGCGACACCGGGGAGCTGTTTTTT. Translated: CASSPRAGGDTGELFF.

The rearrangement links TRBV5-5 to TRBJ2-1; D unresolved. The CDR3 sequence is 15 residues long. V was pared by 6 bases and J by 0 bases, with 13 bases between. Germline values: CDR1 SGHKS, CDR2 YYEKEE (reference sequence). CDR3: CASTRVGSSYNEQFF. CDR3 nucleotides: TGTGCCAGCACCCGCGTGGGAAGCTCCTACAATGAGCAGTTCTTC.

This clone was recorded once. The chain couples TRBV29-1 to TRBJ2-1; D is possibly TRBD1 (7 bases). The CDR3 is 14 amino acids. V lost 7 bases and J 6 bases, leaving 19 bases between the germline ends. CDR1 SQVTM and CDR2 ANQGSEA come from the germline V gene. The CDR3 DNA is TGCAGCGGGGCCGGGACAGCGGGCACCAATGAGCAGTTCTTC. Translation gives CSGAGTAGTNEQFF.

In nucleotides, the CDR3 is TGTGCCAGCTCACAAGTGGGCTGGGTTGATGGGGCCAACGTCCTGACTTTC. It yields the protein CASSQVGWVDGANVLTF. The genes are TRBV18 and TRBJ2-6; no reliable D call. CDR3 size: 17 residues. Trimming took 4 bases from V and 3 from J, leaving 16 bases between them. The V gene's germline CDR1 is KGHSH and CDR2 LQKENI.

V usage is TRBV18 and J usage is TRBJ2-1; TRBD2 aligns across 8 bases. The CDR3 is made up of 17 amino acids. CDR1 and CDR2 (germline): KGHSH, LQKENI. V trimming: 0 bases; J trimming: 0 bases; junction bases outside the gene matches: 4. CDR3 in DNA: TGTGCCAGCTCACCACCCCTGAGCGGGAGCTCCTACAATGAGCAGTTCTTC. Translated: CASSPPLSGSSYNEQFF.

The V gene is TRBV27, the J gene TRBJ1-6; 7 nucleotides align to TRBD1. This CDR3 comprises 15 residues. Germline CDR1 and CDR2: MNHEY and SMNVEV (reference sequence). Losses at the gene ends were 5 bases for V and 5 bases for J; bases not matched to a gene: 6. The CDR3 coding sequence is TGTGCCAGCAGTCCCCGACAGGGCCATAATTCACCCCTCCACTTT. Translation: CASSPRQGHNSPLHF.

The chain is built from TRBV5-1 and TRBJ2-7; D possibly corresponds to TRBD2 (6 bases). V shed 0 bases and J shed 5 bases, with 12 bases lying between them. This CDR3 has 14 amino acids. Germline lookup yields CDR1 SGHRS and CDR2 YFSETQ. The CDR3 protein is CASSLERRVHEQYF. The CDR3 nucleotides read TGCGCCAGCAGCTTGGAGAGGAGGGTCCACGAGCAGTACTTC. The full variable domain, rest sourced from reference TRBV5-1 and TRBJ2-7, is KAGVTQTPRYLIKTRGQQVTLSCSPISGHRSVSWYQQTPGQGLQFLFEYFSETQRNKGNFPGRFSGRQFSNSRSEMNVSTLELGDSALYLCASSLERRVHEQYFGPGTRLTVT.

The chain combines TRBV5-6 with TRBJ2-2; D might be TRBD1 or TRBD2, each matching 6 bases. The CDR3 covers 15 residues. V was pared by 1 base and J by 6 bases, with 13 bases between. Germline V lookup: CDR1 SGHDT, CDR2 YYEEEE. The CDR3 DNA follows: TGTGCCAGCAGCTTGTACACGGGGGCCCCCGGGGAGCTGTTTTTT. Translated: CASSLYTGAPGELFF.

The rearrangement joins TRBV5-6 to TRBJ2-1; D is uncertain. In germline, CDR1 is SGHDT, CDR2 YYEEEE. CDR3 length: 15 residues. Deletions cut 0 bases from V and 0 bases from J, with 7 bases between. The CDR3 protein is CASSLVVSSYNEQFF. The CDR3 DNA reads as TGTGCCAGCAGCTTGGTAGTGAGCTCCTACAATGAGCAGTTCTTC.

The chain uses TRBV27 and TRBJ1-1; possibly TRBD1 for D (5 bases). This CDR3 has 17 amino acids. Germline V gives CDR1 MNHEY, CDR2 SMNVEV (reference sequence). Between the trimmed V and J ends, which lost 0 bases and 0 bases, there was a span of 14 bases. In DNA, the CDR3 is TGTGCCAGCAGTTTATCGGGGGGAGAAGGGATGAACACTGAAGCTTTCTTT. Translating gives CASSLSGGEGMNTEAFF.

This clone was seen just once. The V call is TRBV19, the J call TRBJ1-6; D unclear. Per the germline V gene, CDR1 is LNHDA and CDR2 is SQIVND (reference sequence). The CDR3 has 13 amino acids. V was clipped by 6 bases and J by 7 bases, with 10 bases between them. CDR3 amino acids: CASSQEQNSPLHF. As DNA, the CDR3 is TGTGCCAGTAGCCAAGAACAGAATTCACCCCTCCACTTT.

CDR3 residues: CASGTGVEKLFF. In nucleotides, the CDR3 is TGTGCCAGCGGGACAGGGGTCGAAAAACTGTTTTTT. The chain combines TRBV28 with TRBJ1-4; 10 bases are a match to TRBD1. V shed 8 bases and J 8 bases; nucleotides not matched to a gene: 2. This CDR3 contains 12 residues. Germline CDR1 MDHEN, CDR2 SYDVKM.

V and J are TRBV7-9 and TRBJ1-6; D is unclear. The germline V gene has CDR1 SEHNR and CDR2 FQNEAQ (reference sequence). The ends were cut back, 4 bases at V and 10 bases at J, with 20 bases in the middle. CDR3 length: 16 amino acids. The CDR3 spells CASSSDGFMHHSPLHF. Written as DNA, the CDR3 is TGTGCCAGCAGCTCAGACGGATTCATGCATCACTCACCCCTCCACTTT.

The chain links TRBV7-9 to TRBJ1-2, with 7 bases aligning to TRBD1. Germline-derived CDR1 and CDR2 are SEHNR and FQNEAQ (reference sequence). CDR3 length: 17 residues. With V trimmed by 2 bases and J by 4 bases, 13 bases remained unmatched. CDR3 DNA: TGTGCCAGCAGCTTACAATCGGTAGGGGGCGGCGGCTATGGCTACACCTTC. Its protein product is CASSLQSVGGGGYGYTF.

This chain connects TRBV11-2 to TRBJ1-2; 7 positions match TRBD1. The V gene end was trimmed by 5 bases and the J gene end by 2 bases; junction bases not matched to a gene: 5. This CDR3 is built from 14 residues. Looked up from germline, CDR1 is SGHAT and CDR2 is FQNNGV. The CDR3 DNA reads TGTGCCAGCAGCCAGGGACAGATCAACTATGGCTACACCTTC. It yields the protein CASSQGQINYGYTF. Filled out from reference TRBV11-2 and TRBJ1-2, the complete variable domain reads EAGVAQSPRYKIIEKRQSVAFWCNPISGHATLYWYQQILGQGPKLLIQFQNNGVVDDSQLPKDRFSAERLKGVDSTLKIQPAKLEDSAVYLCASSQGQINYGYTFGSGTRLTVV.

This sequence joins TRBV7-7 and TRBJ2-5; 10 bases line up with TRBD2. With V trimmed by 5 bases and J by 2 bases, 5 bases remained unmatched. Germline-derived CDR1 and CDR2 are SSHAT and FNYEAQ (reference sequence). The CDR3 runs 15 residues. CDR3 sequence: CASSLSGGTQETQYF. CDR3 bases: TGTGCCAGCAGCCTTAGCGGGGGGACACAAGAGACCCAGTACTTC.

The V and J genes are TRBV11-1 and TRBJ1-1; a possible D gene is TRBD1 (5 bases). CDR3 size: 16 residues. Trimming left V 5 bases short and J 0 bases short, with 16 bases between. Per germline, CDR1 SGHAT and CDR2 FQDESV (reference sequence). The DNA of the CDR3 is TGTGCCAGCAGCCCTAAGGCCGGGACTGTGAACACTGAAGCTTTCTTT. It translates to CASSPKAGTVNTEAFF.

V usage is TRBV7-2 and J usage is TRBJ2-5; a possible D gene is TRBD2 (5 bases). Germline V CDR1 and CDR2: SGHTA, FQGNSA. The CDR3 contains 12 residues. V was trimmed by 3 bases and J by 5 bases, leaving 7 bases between them. CDR3 bases: TGTGCCAGCAGCTTCCCGGGGGAGACCCAGTACTTC. It specifies CASSFPGETQYF.

This clone was observed a few times. The chain is built from TRBV6-6 and TRBJ1-6, with a tentative D call TRBD1 (5 bases). The CDR3 length is 13 residues. Trimming stripped 2 bases from V and 6 bases from J, with 5 bases between. Germline CDR1 reads MNHNY; CDR2 reads SVGAGI (reference sequence). The CDR3 is CASSYDSNSPLHF. DNA of the CDR3: TGTGCCAGCAGTTACGACAGTAATTCACCCCTCCACTTT.

V is TRBV7-2 and J is TRBJ2-7, with no clear D. The V end lost 5 bases, the J end lost 2 bases, and 10 bases lay between the germline ends. The CDR3 contains 13 residues. The germline gives CDR1 SGHTA, CDR2 FQGNSA. CDR3 residues: CASSPYLTYEQYF. As DNA, the CDR3 is TGTGCCAGCAGCCCTTACCTTACCTACGAGCAGTACTTC.